A single sample is the source of the 22 T cell receptor beta chains below, sequenced in a study of blood T cell repertoires in COVID-19. Clones were sequenced by immunoSEQ multiplex PCR, and TCRdb holds only the in-frame ones, with some missing. Of 95,000 to 120,000 clones in the sample, approximately 81% were seen once. Input material: peripheral blood. The receptors come from a man over 45 with acute or convalescent COVID-19.

The chain uses TRBV18 and TRBJ1-6; D remains unclear. V lost 5 bases and J lost 10, with 9 bases in between. The length of the CDR3 is 12 residues. Germline assignment: CDR1 KGHSH and CDR2 LQKENI. CDR3 DNA: TGTGCCAGCTCAACCGGGAAGTCACCCCTCCACTTT. It codes for CASSTGKSPLHF.

The genes are TRBV19 and TRBJ1-2; weak D call: TRBD1 (6 bases). V gave up 6 bases and J gave up 6 bases, with 23 bases separating them. Germline-derived CDR1 and CDR2 are LNHDA and SQIVND (reference sequence). The CDR3 covers 16 residues. CDR3 coding DNA: TGTGCCAGTAGATCGACTAGCGGACGGGGGGCAAATGGCTACACCTTC. This gives the protein CASRSTSGRGANGYTF. Drawing the rest from reference TRBV19 and TRBJ1-2, the complete variable domain is DGGITQSPKYLFRKEGQNVTLSCEQNLNHDAMYWYRQDPGQGLRLIYYSQIVNDFQKGDIAEGYSVSREKKESFPLTVTSAQKNPTAFYLCASRSTSGRGANGYTFGSGTRLTVV.

The V gene is TRBV2, the J gene TRBJ1-6, with D hard to call. In germline, CDR1 is SNHLY, CDR2 FYNNEI. The CDR3 has 14 residues. The V end lost 3 bases, the J end lost 0 bases, and 3 bases lay between the germline ends. CDR3 protein: CASSESSYNSPLHF. The CDR3 region has the DNA TGTGCCAGCAGTGAGAGCTCCTATAATTCACCCCTCCACTTT.

The table lists this clone with a count of one. V and J are TRBV3-1 (or the pseudogene TRBV3-2) and TRBJ1-4; TRBD1 aligns across 7 bases. The germline CDR1 and CDR2 sequences are LGHDT and YNNKEL (reference sequence). V dropped 0 bases and J dropped 7; count of bases not matched to a gene: 5. The CDR3 length is 15 residues. The CDR3 nucleotides are TGTGCCAGCAGCCAAGATCGACAGGGAAGTGAAAAACTGTTTTTT. It specifies CASSQDRQGSEKLFF.

The V call is TRBV28, the J call TRBJ1-2, with 10 bases matching TRBD1. The CDR3 loop spans 15 amino acids. J lost 3 bases, V lost 5 bases, and 6 bases had no gene match. Germline assignment: CDR1 MDHEN and CDR2 SYDVKM. The CDR3 nucleotides are TGTGCCAGCAGTCCCCCGGGACAGGGGTACTATGGCTACACCTTC. It yields the protein CASSPPGQGYYGYTF.

The J gene is TRBJ2-3, the V gene TRBV10-3, with D perhaps TRBD2 (7 bases). The CDR3 loop spans 13 amino acids. Trimming removed 11 bases from V and 5 bases from J, with 17 bases in between. In germline, CDR1 is ENHRY, CDR2 SYGVKD. The CDR3 region has the DNA TGTGCCGTACGAGGGGGGGTTGGAGATACGCAGTATTTT. It specifies CAVRGGVGDTQYF.

This clone was seen a handful of times. V is TRBV5-4 and J is TRBJ1-2, with D possibly TRBD1 on 6 matching bases. Trimming stripped 4 bases from V and 2 bases from J, with 9 bases between. The CDR3 contains 13 residues. The germline CDR1 and CDR2 sequences are SGHNT and YYREEE (reference sequence). For the CDR3, the DNA is TGTGCCAGCAGCGACAGGAAGAACTATGGCTACACCTTC. It translates to CASSDRKNYGYTF.

This rearrangement joins TRBV6-1 to TRBJ1-5; D possibly corresponds to TRBD1 (6 bases). Germline assignment: CDR1 MNHNS and CDR2 SASEGT. The CDR3 consists of 15 residues. Trimming removed 2 bases at V and 4 bases at J, with 12 bases between. DNA of the CDR3: TGTGCCAGCAGTGAACTCAACGGACAGAATCAGCCCCAGCATTTT. This gives the protein CASSELNGQNQPQHF.

V is TRBV5-6 and J is TRBJ2-1; 8 bases are a match to TRBD1. CDR1 and CDR2 (germline): SGHDT, YYEEEE. Trimming removed 4 bases from V and 9 bases from J; junction bases left unmatched: 9. The CDR3 is 14 residues long. The CDR3 DNA reads as TGTGCCAGCAGCACAGGACAGGGACGAAGTGAGCAGTTCTTC. Translation gives CASSTGQGRSEQFF. Variable domain in full (rest from reference TRBV5-6 and TRBJ2-1): DAGVTQSPTHLIKTRGQQVTLRCSPKSGHDTVSWYQQALGQGPQFIFQYYEEEERQRGNFPDRFSGHQFPNYSSELNVNALLLGDSALYLCASSTGQGRSEQFFGPGTRLTVL.

The chain couples TRBV4-1 to TRBJ2-2; 7 bases line up with TRBD1. The CDR3 extends over 16 amino acids. The junction had 6 bases not matched to a gene; V was cut back by 2 bases and J by 3 bases. Germline CDR1 and CDR2: MGHRA and YSYEKL. The CDR3 sequence: CASSQQRGTDTGELFF. The CDR3 bases are TGCGCCAGCAGCCAACAACGTGGGACAGACACCGGGGAGCTGTTTTTT.

This chain connects TRBV6-5 to TRBJ1-6, with TRBD1 matching 9 bases. CDR1 and CDR2 from the germline V gene are MNHEY and SVGAGI. The V and J ends lost 7 bases and 10 bases, in that order; junction bases with no gene match: 8. The CDR3 totals 14 residues. The chain's CDR3 is CASTPGQGRSPLHF. CDR3 coding DNA: TGTGCCAGCACACCGGGACAGGGAAGGTCACCCCTCCACTTT.

This chain links TRBV11-2 with TRBJ1-2; a weak D match, TRBD1 (5 bases). Trimming cost V 5 bases and J 5 bases, with 12 bases left between them. The CDR3 spans 13 residues. Germline values: CDR1 SGHAT, CDR2 FQNNGV. CDR3 nucleotide sequence: TGTGCCAGCAGCCCGGGGGGGTCATATGGCTACACCTTC. Translated, it gives CASSPGGSYGYTF.

This chain links TRBV20-1 with TRBJ2-1; 9 bases match TRBD2. Trimming at V came to 3 bases and at J to 4 bases, leaving 7 bases not matched to a gene. Germline lookup yields CDR1 DFQATT and CDR2 SNEGSKA (reference sequence). This CDR3 region has 15 residues. For the CDR3, the DNA is TGCAGTGCTAGTCAGAGCGGGGGGCCTTACAATGAGCAGTTCTTC. Translating gives CSASQSGGPYNEQFF.

The chain is built from TRBV10-3 and TRBJ1-1; 9 positions agree with TRBD1. The CDR3 sequence is 13 residues long. The germline CDR1 and CDR2 sequences are ENHRY and SYGVKD. Trimming took 8 bases from V and 2 from J; bases not matched to a gene: 3. The CDR3 bases are TGTGCCATCGCGGGACAGGGTAACACTGAAGCTTTCTTT. This codes for CAIAGQGNTEAFF.

The chain links TRBV9 to TRBJ2-7; 13 nucleotides line up with TRBD2. The CDR3 is made up of 15 amino acids. Per the germline V gene, CDR1 is SGDLS and CDR2 is YYNGEE. With 4 bases clipped from V and 6 bases from J, the junction kept 7 bases outside the gene matches. The CDR3 region is CASSTSGTSGTEQYF. Written as DNA, the CDR3 is TGTGCCAGCAGCACCTCCGGGACTAGCGGGACCGAGCAGTACTTC.

The CDR3 region has the DNA TGTGCCAGCCGGGACAGGGCGGCCGTTAACTATGGCTACACCTTC. Translation gives CASRDRAAVNYGYTF. The chain is built from TRBV19 and TRBJ1-2, with 9 bases that match TRBD1. From germline, CDR1 is LNHDA and CDR2 SQIVND (reference sequence). CDR3 length: 15 amino acids. The V segment lost 9 bases and the J segment 1 base; nucleotides outside the gene matches: 9.

The chain has TRBV5-5 and TRBJ2-2, with 8 bases aligning to TRBD1. CDR3 length equals 15 residues. Germline CDR1 SGHKS, CDR2 YYEKEE (reference sequence). V gave up 1 base and J gave up 4 bases; unmatched junction bases: 3. The CDR3 DNA reads TGTGCCAGCAGCTTGAACAGGGGGACCACCGGGGAGCTGTTTTTT. Translating gives CASSLNRGTTGELFF.

The count of this clone is one. The chain employs TRBV19 and TRBJ1-1; D not certain. This CDR3 is 12 amino acids long. V lost 7 bases and J lost 6, with 12 bases in between. Germline assignment: CDR1 LNHDA and CDR2 SQIVND (reference sequence). The CDR3 protein is CASNSGLPEAFF. In DNA form, the CDR3 reads TGTGCCAGTAATTCGGGTCTCCCTGAAGCTTTCTTT. Using reference TRBV19 and TRBJ1-1 for the parts outside the CDR3, the full variable domain is DGGITQSPKYLFRKEGQNVTLSCEQNLNHDAMYWYRQDPGQGLRLIYYSQIVNDFQKGDIAEGYSVSREKKESFPLTVTSAQKNPTAFYLCASNSGLPEAFFGQGTRLTVV.

The chain is built from TRBV30 and TRBJ1-5; TRBD1 is a possible D gene (5 bases). V shed 3 bases and J shed 4 bases, with 10 bases lying between them. Germline loops: CDR1 GTSNPN, CDR2 SVGIG (reference sequence). The CDR3 contains 13 residues. The CDR3 nucleotides read TGTGCCTGGAGCCCAGGGTTTAATCAGCCCCAGCATTTT. Its protein is CAWSPGFNQPQHF.

Concerning this clone: Within the sample, other DNA sequences also encode this same CDR3. This chain links TRBV9 with TRBJ1-2; unclear D gene. The CDR3 is 14 amino acids. Per the germline V gene, CDR1 is SGDLS and CDR2 is YYNGEE. The V and J ends lost 0 bases and 8 bases respectively, with 14 bases between them. The CDR3 sequence: CASSVEARVGGYTF. The CDR3 nucleotides read TGTGCCAGCAGCGTAGAGGCGAGGGTAGGCGGCTACACCTTC.

The V gene is TRBV20-1, the J gene TRBJ2-4; D is perhaps TRBD2 (6 bases). With 6 bases removed from V and 6 bases from J, the gap between germline ends came to 9 bases. CDR1 is DFQATT, CDR2 SNEGSKA, per germline (reference sequence). There are 11 residues in the CDR3. CDR3 residues: CSAGRGNIQYF. DNA of the CDR3: TGCAGTGCGGGGCGGGGAAACATTCAGTACTTC.

The V and J genes are TRBV2 and TRBJ1-5; unclear D gene. The V and J ends lost 4 bases and 1 base respectively, with 8 bases between them. The CDR3 totals 14 residues. Germline V lookup: CDR1 SNHLY, CDR2 FYNNEI. Here the CDR3 DNA reads TGTGCCAGCAGTGCCGCGGCCAGCAATCAGCCCCAGCATTTT. Translating it yields CASSAAASNQPQHF.